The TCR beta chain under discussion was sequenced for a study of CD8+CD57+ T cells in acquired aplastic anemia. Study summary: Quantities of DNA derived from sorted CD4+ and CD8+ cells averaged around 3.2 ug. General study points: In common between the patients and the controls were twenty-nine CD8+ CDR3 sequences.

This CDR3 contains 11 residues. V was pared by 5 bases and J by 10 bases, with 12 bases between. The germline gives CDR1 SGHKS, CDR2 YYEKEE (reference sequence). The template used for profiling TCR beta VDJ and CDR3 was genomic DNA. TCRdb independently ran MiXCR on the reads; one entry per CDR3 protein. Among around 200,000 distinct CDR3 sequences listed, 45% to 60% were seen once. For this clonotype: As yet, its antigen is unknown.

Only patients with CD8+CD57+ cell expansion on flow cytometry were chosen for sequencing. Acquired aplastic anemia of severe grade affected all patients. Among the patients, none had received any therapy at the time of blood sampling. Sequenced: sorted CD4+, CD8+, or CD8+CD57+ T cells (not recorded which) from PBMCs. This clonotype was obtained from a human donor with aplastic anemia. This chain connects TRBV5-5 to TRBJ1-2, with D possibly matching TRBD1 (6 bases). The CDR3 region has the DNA TGTGCCAGCAGTCTACAGGGCACCTACACCTTC. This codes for CASSLQGTYTF.